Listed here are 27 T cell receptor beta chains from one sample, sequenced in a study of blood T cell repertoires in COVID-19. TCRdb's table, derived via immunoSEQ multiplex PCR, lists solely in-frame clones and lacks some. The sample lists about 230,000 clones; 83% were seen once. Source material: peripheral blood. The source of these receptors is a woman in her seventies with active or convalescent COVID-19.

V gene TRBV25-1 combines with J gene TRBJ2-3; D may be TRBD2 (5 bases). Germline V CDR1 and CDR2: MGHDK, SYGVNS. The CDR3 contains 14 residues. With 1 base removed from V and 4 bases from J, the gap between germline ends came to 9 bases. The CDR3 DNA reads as TGTGCCAGCAGTGAATGGGCGGGTCCAGATACGCAGTATTTT. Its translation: CASSEWAGPDTQYF.

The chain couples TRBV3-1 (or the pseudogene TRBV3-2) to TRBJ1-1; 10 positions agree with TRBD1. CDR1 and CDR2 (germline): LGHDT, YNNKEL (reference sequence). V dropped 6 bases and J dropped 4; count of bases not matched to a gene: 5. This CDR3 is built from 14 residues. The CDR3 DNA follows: TGTGCCAGCAGTCGGGACAGGGGACCCACTGAAGCTTTCTTT. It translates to CASSRDRGPTEAFF.

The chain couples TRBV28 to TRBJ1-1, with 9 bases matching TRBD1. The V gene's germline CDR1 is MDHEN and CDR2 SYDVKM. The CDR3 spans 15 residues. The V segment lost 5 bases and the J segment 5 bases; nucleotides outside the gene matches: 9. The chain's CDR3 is CASSGHGTGRTEAFF. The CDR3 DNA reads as TGTGCCAGCAGTGGCCACGGGACAGGGAGGACTGAAGCTTTCTTT.

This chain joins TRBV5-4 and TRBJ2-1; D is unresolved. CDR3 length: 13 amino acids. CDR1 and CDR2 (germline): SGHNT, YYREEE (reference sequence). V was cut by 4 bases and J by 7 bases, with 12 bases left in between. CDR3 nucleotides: TGTGCCAGCAGCCCCCCCCCTCCGAATGAGCAGTTCTTC. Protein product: CASSPPPPNEQFF.

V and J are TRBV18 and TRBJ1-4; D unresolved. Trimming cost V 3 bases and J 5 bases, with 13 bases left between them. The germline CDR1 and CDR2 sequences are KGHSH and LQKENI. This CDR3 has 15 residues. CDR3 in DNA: TGTGCCAGCTCACCGACAATCGGCGGGAATGAAAAACTGTTTTTT. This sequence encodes CASSPTIGGNEKLFF.

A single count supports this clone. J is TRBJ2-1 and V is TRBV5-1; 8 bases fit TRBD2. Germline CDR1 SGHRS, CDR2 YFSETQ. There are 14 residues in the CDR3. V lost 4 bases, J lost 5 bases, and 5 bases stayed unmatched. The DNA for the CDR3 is TGCGCCAGCAGCAAGGTAGCGGGAAACAATGAGCAGTTCTTC. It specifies CASSKVAGNNEQFF.

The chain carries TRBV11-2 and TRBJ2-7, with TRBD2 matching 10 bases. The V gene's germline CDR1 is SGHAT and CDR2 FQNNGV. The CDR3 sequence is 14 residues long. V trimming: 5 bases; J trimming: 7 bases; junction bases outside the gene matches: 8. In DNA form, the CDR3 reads TGTGCCAGCAGCACCCCGTCACTAGCGGGGGAGCAGTACTTC. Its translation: CASSTPSLAGEQYF.

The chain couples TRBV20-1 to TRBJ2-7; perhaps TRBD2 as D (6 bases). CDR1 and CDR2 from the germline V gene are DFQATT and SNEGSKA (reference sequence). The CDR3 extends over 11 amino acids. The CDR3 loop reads CRAAGPYEQYF. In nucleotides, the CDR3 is TGCAGGGCAGCGGGTCCCTACGAGCAGTACTTC.

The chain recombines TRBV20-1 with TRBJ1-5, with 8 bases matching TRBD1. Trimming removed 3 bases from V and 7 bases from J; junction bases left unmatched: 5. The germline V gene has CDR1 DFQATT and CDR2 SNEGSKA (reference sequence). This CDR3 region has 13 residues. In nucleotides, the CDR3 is TGCAGTGCTAGTACCAGGGGGCTGCAGCCCCAGCATTTT. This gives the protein CSASTRGLQPQHF.

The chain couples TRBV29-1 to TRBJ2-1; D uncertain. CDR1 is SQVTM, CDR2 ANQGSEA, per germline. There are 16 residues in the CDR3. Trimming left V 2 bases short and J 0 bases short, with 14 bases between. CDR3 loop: CSVEHFDSSSYNEQFF. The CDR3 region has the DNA TGCAGCGTTGAACACTTTGACTCAAGCTCCTACAATGAGCAGTTCTTC.

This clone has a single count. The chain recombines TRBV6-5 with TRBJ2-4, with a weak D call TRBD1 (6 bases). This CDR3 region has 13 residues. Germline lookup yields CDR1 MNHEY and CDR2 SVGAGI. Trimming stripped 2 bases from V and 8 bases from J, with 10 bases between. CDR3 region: CASSYRGTDIQYF. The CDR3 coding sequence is TGTGCCAGCAGTTACAGGGGGACGGACATTCAGTACTTC.

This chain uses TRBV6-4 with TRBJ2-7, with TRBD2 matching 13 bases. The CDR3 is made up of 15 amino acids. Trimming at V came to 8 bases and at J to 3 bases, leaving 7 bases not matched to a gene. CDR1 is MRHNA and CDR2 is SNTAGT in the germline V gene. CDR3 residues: CASSEGLAGIYEQYF. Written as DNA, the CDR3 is TGTGCCAGCTCAGAGGGACTAGCGGGGATCTACGAGCAGTACTTC.

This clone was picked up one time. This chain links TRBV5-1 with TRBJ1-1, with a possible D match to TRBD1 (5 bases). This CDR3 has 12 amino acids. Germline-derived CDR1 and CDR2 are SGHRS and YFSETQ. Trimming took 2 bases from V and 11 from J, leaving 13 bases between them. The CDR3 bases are TGCGCCAGCAGCTTTAGCGGTCGGGGGGCTTTCTTT. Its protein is CASSFSGRGAFF.

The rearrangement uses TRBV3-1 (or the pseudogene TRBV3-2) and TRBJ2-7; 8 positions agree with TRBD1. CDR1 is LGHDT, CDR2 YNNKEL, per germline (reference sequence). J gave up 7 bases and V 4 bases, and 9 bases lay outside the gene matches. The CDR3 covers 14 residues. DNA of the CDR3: TGTGCCAGCAGCCGTCGGGACAGGCGGTGGGAGCAGTACTTC. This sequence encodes CASSRRDRRWEQYF.

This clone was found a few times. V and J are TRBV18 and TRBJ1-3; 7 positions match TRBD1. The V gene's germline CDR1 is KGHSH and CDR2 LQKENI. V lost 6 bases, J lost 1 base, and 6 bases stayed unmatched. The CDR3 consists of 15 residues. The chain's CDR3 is CASSPEGASGNTIYF. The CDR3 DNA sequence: TGTGCCAGCTCCCCAGAGGGGGCTTCTGGAAACACCATATATTTT. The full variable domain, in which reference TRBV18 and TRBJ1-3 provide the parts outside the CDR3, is NAGVMQNPRHLVRRRGQEARLRCSPMKGHSHVYWYRQLPEEGLKFMVYLQKENIIDESGMPKERFSAEFPKEGPSILRIQQVVRGDSAAYFCASSPEGASGNTIYFGEGSWLTVV.

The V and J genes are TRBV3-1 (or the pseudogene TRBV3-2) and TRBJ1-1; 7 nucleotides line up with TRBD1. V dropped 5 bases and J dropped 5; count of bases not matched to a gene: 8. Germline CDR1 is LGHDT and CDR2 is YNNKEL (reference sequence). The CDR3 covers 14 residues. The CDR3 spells CASSGASQGTEAFF. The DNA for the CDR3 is TGTGCCAGCAGCGGAGCTTCACAGGGGACTGAAGCTTTCTTT.

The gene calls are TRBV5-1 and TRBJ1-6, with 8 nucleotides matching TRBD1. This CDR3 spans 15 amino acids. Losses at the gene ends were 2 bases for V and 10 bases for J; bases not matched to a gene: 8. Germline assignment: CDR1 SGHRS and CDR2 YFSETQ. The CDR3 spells CASSLETGGQSPLHF. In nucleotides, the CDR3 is TGCGCCAGCAGCTTAGAAACAGGGGGACAGTCACCCCTCCACTTT. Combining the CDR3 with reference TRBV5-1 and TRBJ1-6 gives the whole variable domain KAGVTQTPRYLIKTRGQQVTLSCSPISGHRSVSWYQQTPGQGLQFLFEYFSETQRNKGNFPGRFSGRQFSNSRSEMNVSTLELGDSALYLCASSLETGGQSPLHFGNGTRLTVT.

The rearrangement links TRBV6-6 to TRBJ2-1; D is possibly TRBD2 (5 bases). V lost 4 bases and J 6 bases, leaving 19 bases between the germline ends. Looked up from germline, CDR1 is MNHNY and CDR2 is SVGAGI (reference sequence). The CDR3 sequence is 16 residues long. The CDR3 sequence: CASSWPRTSGPNEQFF. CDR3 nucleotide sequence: TGTGCCAGCAGTTGGCCCCGAACTAGTGGCCCCAATGAGCAGTTCTTC.

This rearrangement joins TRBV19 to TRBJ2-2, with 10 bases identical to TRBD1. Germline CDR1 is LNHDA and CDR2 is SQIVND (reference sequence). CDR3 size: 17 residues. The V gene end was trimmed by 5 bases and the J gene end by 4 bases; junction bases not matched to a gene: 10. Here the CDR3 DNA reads TGTGCCAGTAGTCCACGGGGTGGGGACAGGGGCACCGGGGAGCTGTTTTTT. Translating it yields CASSPRGGDRGTGELFF.

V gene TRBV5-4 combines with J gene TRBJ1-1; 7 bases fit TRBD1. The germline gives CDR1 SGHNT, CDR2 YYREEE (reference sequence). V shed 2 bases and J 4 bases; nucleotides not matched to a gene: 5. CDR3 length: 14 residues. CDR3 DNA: TGTGCCAGCAGCTTCTCACGACAGGGCACTGAAGCTTTCTTT. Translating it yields CASSFSRQGTEAFF.

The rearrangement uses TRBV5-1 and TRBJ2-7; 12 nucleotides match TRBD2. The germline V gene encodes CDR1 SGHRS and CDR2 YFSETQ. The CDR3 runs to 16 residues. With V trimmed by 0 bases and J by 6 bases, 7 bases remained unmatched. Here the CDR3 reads CASSLAPTSGSAEQYF. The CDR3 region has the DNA TGCGCCAGCAGCTTGGCCCCGACTAGCGGGAGTGCCGAGCAGTACTTC.

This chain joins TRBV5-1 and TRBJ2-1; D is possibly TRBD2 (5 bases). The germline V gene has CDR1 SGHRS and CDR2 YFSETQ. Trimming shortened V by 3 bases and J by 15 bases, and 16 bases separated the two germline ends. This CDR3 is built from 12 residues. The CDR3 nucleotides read TGCGCCAGCAGCTCCGAAGGAGCGGAACGGTTCTTC. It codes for CASSSEGAERFF.

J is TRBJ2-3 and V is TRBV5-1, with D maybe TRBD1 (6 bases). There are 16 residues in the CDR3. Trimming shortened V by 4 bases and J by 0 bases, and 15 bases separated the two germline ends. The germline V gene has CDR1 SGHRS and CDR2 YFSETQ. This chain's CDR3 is CASSGLGTPSTDTQYF. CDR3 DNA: TGCGCCAGCAGCGGCCTAGGGACACCGAGCACAGATACGCAGTATTTT.

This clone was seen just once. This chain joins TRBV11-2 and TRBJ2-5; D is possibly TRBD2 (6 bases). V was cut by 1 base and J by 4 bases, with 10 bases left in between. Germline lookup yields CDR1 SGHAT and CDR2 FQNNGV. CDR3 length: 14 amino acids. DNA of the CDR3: TGTGCCAGCAGCTTAGTAGTGGGAGGAGAGACCCAGTACTTC. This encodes CASSLVVGGETQYF.

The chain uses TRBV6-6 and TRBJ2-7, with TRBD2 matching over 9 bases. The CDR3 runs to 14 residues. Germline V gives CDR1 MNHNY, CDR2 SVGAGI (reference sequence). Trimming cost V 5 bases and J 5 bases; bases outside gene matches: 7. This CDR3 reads CASSDSGRSNEQYF. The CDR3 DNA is TGTGCCAGCAGTGATAGCGGGAGATCAAACGAGCAGTACTTC.

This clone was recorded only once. CDR3 nucleotide sequence: TGTGCCTTCGCCGGACAGCCGAACACTGAAGCTTTCTTT. It specifies CAFAGQPNTEAFF. The rearrangement links TRBV30 to TRBJ1-1; the D gene is possibly TRBD1 (6 bases). This CDR3 is built from 13 residues. The V end was cut by 7 bases, the J end by 1 base, with 13 bases between. In germline, CDR1 is GTSNPN, CDR2 SVGIG (reference sequence).

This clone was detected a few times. The CDR3 spells CASSQGLAGDTQYF. CDR3 coding DNA: TGTGCCAGCAGCCAAGGGCTAGCGGGAGATACGCAGTATTTT. The chain employs TRBV3-1 (or the pseudogene TRBV3-2) and TRBJ2-3; TRBD2 agrees at 8 bases. This CDR3 has 14 amino acids. The junction had 2 bases not matched to a gene; V was cut back by 1 base and J by 5 bases. Per germline, CDR1 LGHDT and CDR2 YNNKEL (reference sequence).